This T cell receptor beta chain is from a study of tumor-infiltrating lymphocytes in primary liver carcinoma. Across the whole study: Aged between 30 and 69 years, the patients were men and women. Stage T1-T3 N0M0 tumors measured roughly 4.2 to 11 cm at most. Tissue type made little difference to sample yields of roughly 3.5 to 8 million productive TCRbeta reads.

From about 19-30 mg of unsorted bulk tissue, DNA and RNA were co-extracted together. Using a constant-region primer together with ProtoScript II reverse transcriptase, TCR beta cDNA was made from roughly 520 ng of total RNA. What produced the TCR beta libraries was three nested multiplex PCR rounds using slightly modified ARM-PCR. Each of the first two PCR rounds ran roughly 10 cycles with TRBV1-TRBV30 forward and C-beta reverse primers. TCRdb reanalysed the multiplex PCR reads using MiXCR and keeps one entry per CDR3 protein. The sample has around 79,000 distinct CDR3 sequences, roughly 69% seen once. The germline V gene encodes CDR1 SGHKS and CDR2 YYEKEE (reference sequence). CDR3 length: 15 amino acids. A note on this clonotype: Its antigen remains unidentified. The germline gene is not matched at one end of the junction; a read error may be the cause.

Study-wide results and caveats: The difference in top-250-clone fraction between tumors and blood was significant, favoring tumors (p = 0.039).

The clonotype was recovered from a man aged 35-49 years with primary liver carcinoma and hepatitis B virus infection. The chain has TRBV5-5 and TRBJ2-2; the D gene is possibly TRBD2 (5 bases). The specimen sequenced was tumor-adjacent normal liver tissue. The CDR3 sequence: CASSFGWTNTGELFF. The CDR3, as DNA: TGTGCCAGCAGCTTTGGTTGGACGAATACCGGGGAGTTGTTTTTT.